The 21 T cell receptor beta chains reported below all come from one sample, sequenced in a study of shared clonotypes between healthy human individuals. This table comes from immunoSEQ multiplex PCR, and its TCRdb copy is limited to in-frame clones, with some not included. The profile shows about 460,000 clones, more than 70% of them singletons. Sample: PBMCs. These receptors were obtained from a woman between 40 and 50 years old in good health. Some clones in this sample may be carry-over from other donors' samples.

V is TRBV2 and J is TRBJ2-5; the match to TRBD1 covers 9 bases. Germline V gives CDR1 SNHLY, CDR2 FYNNEI. J gave up 4 bases and V 6 bases, and 3 bases lay outside the gene matches. CDR3 length equals 13 residues. The CDR3 sequence is CASRQTGGETQYF. CDR3 bases: TGTGCCAGCAGACAGACAGGGGGAGAGACCCAGTACTTC.

This rearrangement joins TRBV6-6 to TRBJ1-1, with TRBD1 as a possible D gene (6 bases). From germline, CDR1 is MNHNY and CDR2 SVGAGI (reference sequence). V lost 5 bases to trimming and J lost 5 bases, with 15 bases between them. The CDR3 totals 14 residues. The CDR3 loop reads CASSHDRQRTEAFF. In DNA form, the CDR3 reads TGTGCCAGCAGTCACGACAGGCAGCGGACTGAAGCTTTCTTT.

The V gene is TRBV5-3, the J gene TRBJ2-7; no definite D call. TRBV5-3 is labeled an ORF, and its function is uncertain. V was clipped by 8 bases and J by 2 bases, with 11 bases between them. This CDR3 has 12 amino acids. DNA of the CDR3: TGTGCCAGCAGCATGGGTCCCTACGAGCAGTACTTC. Amino acids: CASSMGPYEQYF.

The chain recombines TRBV4-2 with TRBJ1-2; D might be TRBD1 (5 bases). Germline CDR1 is LGHNA and CDR2 is YNFKEQ. Trimming removed 0 bases from V and 5 bases from J, with 13 bases in between. This CDR3 spans 15 amino acids. As DNA, the CDR3 is TGTGCCAGCAGCCAAGACCAGGGAAGTATATATGGCTACACCTTC. Encoded protein: CASSQDQGSIYGYTF.

The V call is TRBV15, the J call TRBJ2-7; 7 positions agree with TRBD1. The CDR3 spans 14 residues. Germline V lookup: CDR1 LNHNV, CDR2 YYDKDF (reference sequence). Unmatched junction bases numbered 3, after V lost 1 base and J lost 3 bases. The CDR3 loop reads CATSRGQGFYEQYF. The CDR3 coding sequence is TGTGCCACCAGCAGAGGACAGGGTTTCTACGAGCAGTACTTC.

V usage is TRBV4-1 and J usage is TRBJ2-1; 8 bases agree with TRBD1. The germline V gene encodes CDR1 MGHRA and CDR2 YSYEKL. J gave up 7 bases and V 4 bases, and 9 bases lay outside the gene matches. CDR3 size: 15 residues. The CDR3 loop reads CASSPGTGPRNEQFF. CDR3 DNA sequence: TGCGCCAGCAGCCCCGGGACAGGACCGAGGAATGAGCAGTTCTTC.

This rearrangement joins TRBV18 to TRBJ1-2, with unresolved D. V lost 3 bases and J 4 bases, leaving 12 bases between the germline ends. This CDR3 has 14 amino acids. Germline lookup yields CDR1 KGHSH and CDR2 LQKENI. The CDR3 spells CASSPLEQSYGYTF. The DNA for the CDR3 is TGTGCCAGCTCACCCTTAGAGCAGTCCTATGGCTACACCTTC.

The CDR3 DNA sequence: TGTGCCAGCAGGAGGACTAGCGGGAGAACCGGGGAGCTGTTTTTT. Translated, it gives CASRRTSGRTGELFF. The V call is TRBV28, the J call TRBJ2-2; 13 bases fit TRBD2. From germline, CDR1 is MDHEN and CDR2 SYDVKM. The CDR3 loop spans 15 amino acids. The J segment lost 5 bases and the V segment lost 6 bases, leaving 3 bases of the junction unmatched.

The chain couples TRBV19 to TRBJ1-5; the D is unclear. Trimming pared 5 bases from V and 0 bases from J, leaving 8 bases between. This CDR3 is built from 14 residues. Germline CDR1 and CDR2: LNHDA and SQIVND (reference sequence). CDR3 residues: CASSVVDSNQPQHF. The CDR3, as DNA: TGTGCCAGTAGTGTAGTGGATAGCAATCAGCCCCAGCATTTT.

This clone was recorded once. Possible read error: a much larger clone is one base away. The same CDR3 arises from other DNA sequences in this sample as well. The genes are TRBV9 and TRBJ2-2, with 8 bases matching TRBD2. The V gene's germline CDR1 is SGDLS and CDR2 YYNGEE. The CDR3 length is 16 residues. V trimming: 3 bases; J trimming: 6 bases; junction bases outside the gene matches: 10. The CDR3, as DNA: TGTGCCAGCAGCGGTGCCCGGGGCGGGAGGCCCGGGGAGCTGTTTTTT. Protein: CASSGARGGRPGELFF.

The chain joins TRBV6-5 to TRBJ1-1; 8 positions agree with TRBD1. Germline CDR1 is MNHEY and CDR2 is SVGAGI. This CDR3 spans 13 amino acids. V was pared by 7 bases and J by 4 bases, with 5 bases of the junction left unmatched. The CDR3 bases are TGTGCCAGCAACCGGGACAGGTCCACTGAAGCTTTCTTT. This gives the protein CASNRDRSTEAFF.

In regard to this clone: This CDR3 is also generated by other DNA sequences in the sample. This chain connects TRBV29-1 to TRBJ1-5; possible D gene TRBD1, 5 bases. This CDR3 has 13 amino acids. Looked up from germline, CDR1 is SQVTM and CDR2 is ANQGSEA. V lost 7 bases, J lost 4 bases, and 14 bases lay in between. The CDR3 DNA is TGCAGCGCATCTGACAGAAATAATCAGCCCCAGCATTTT. This encodes CSASDRNNQPQHF.

V usage is TRBV5-1 and J usage is TRBJ2-7; D is ambiguous. The germline CDR1 and CDR2 sequences are SGHRS and YFSETQ. The CDR3 covers 12 residues. The ends were cut back, 2 bases at V and 0 bases at J, with 3 bases in the middle. The CDR3 spells CASSLTSYEQYF. DNA of the CDR3: TGCGCCAGCAGCTTAACCTCCTACGAGCAGTACTTC.

In DNA form, the CDR3 reads TGCGCCAGCAGTGCACCACAGGGGGAGAACACTGAAGCTTTCTTT. Translation: CASSAPQGENTEAFF. The chain uses TRBV10-1 and TRBJ1-1, with 8 nucleotides matching TRBD1. V shed 4 bases, J shed 1 base, and the junction held 5 bases outside the gene matches. Germline V gene sequence: CDR1 WNHNN, CDR2 SYGVQD (reference sequence). This CDR3 is 15 amino acids long.

V gene TRBV29-1 combines with J gene TRBJ1-3; D ambiguous. Per the germline V gene, CDR1 is SQVTM and CDR2 is ANQGSEA. Trimming took off 7 bases at V and 4 bases at J, with 11 bases between the two ends. This CDR3 spans 12 amino acids. The CDR3 sequence: CSAKTGGNTIYF. In nucleotides, the CDR3 is TGCAGCGCCAAAACCGGCGGAAACACCATATATTTT.

Points on this clone: A read error is likely here: a far larger clone is one base away. The chain recombines TRBV7-2 with TRBJ2-5, with D possibly being TRBD1 (5 bases). V lost 3 bases and J 5 bases, leaving 13 bases between the germline ends. In germline, CDR1 is SGHTA, CDR2 FQGNSA. The length of the CDR3 is 14 residues. CDR3: CASSFGQGLETQYF. CDR3 in DNA: TGTGCCAGCAGCTTCGGGCAGGGATTGGAGACCCAGTACTTC.

The chain uses TRBV9 and TRBJ1-6; perhaps TRBD1 as D (5 bases). The CDR3 runs 15 residues. Germline lookup yields CDR1 SGDLS and CDR2 YYNGEE. V was shortened by 0 bases and J by 8 bases, with 12 bases between the two germline ends. CDR3 amino acids: CASSVGPEGDSPLHF. The CDR3 nucleotides read TGTGCCAGCAGCGTAGGTCCAGAAGGGGATTCACCCCTCCACTTT.

This CDR3 is CASPGQGATPYGYTF. The DNA for the CDR3 is TGCGCCAGCCCGGGACAGGGGGCCACGCCCTATGGCTACACCTTC. The rearrangement uses TRBV5-1 and TRBJ1-2; 12 bases match TRBD1. Germline CDR1 and CDR2: SGHRS and YFSETQ. The CDR3 is made up of 15 amino acids. The junction had 8 bases not matched to a gene; V was cut back by 7 bases and J by 4 bases.

The rearrangement links TRBV28 to TRBJ1-4; tentatively, D is TRBD1 (5 bases). V was clipped by 2 bases and J by 6 bases, with 7 bases between them. Per the germline V gene, CDR1 is MDHEN and CDR2 is SYDVKM. The length of the CDR3 is 13 residues. CDR3 region: CASSLLTDEKLFF. The CDR3, as DNA: TGTGCCAGCAGTTTACTGACAGATGAAAAACTGTTTTTT.

This chain connects TRBV30 to TRBJ1-4; the D gene is possibly TRBD1 (6 bases). Germline V lookup: CDR1 GTSNPN, CDR2 SVGIG (reference sequence). Trimming took off 3 bases at V and 3 bases at J, with 14 bases between the two ends. CDR3 length: 15 amino acids. CDR3 DNA: TGTGCCTGGAGCCATAGGACAGACCCTAATGAAAAACTGTTTTTT. It yields the protein CAWSHRTDPNEKLFF.

The rearrangement uses TRBV18 and TRBJ2-4; no definite D call. The ends were cut back, 4 bases at V and 0 bases at J, with 10 bases in the middle. The germline V gene encodes CDR1 KGHSH and CDR2 LQKENI. This CDR3 is 15 amino acids long. The CDR3 is CASSLSGLAKNIQYF. The CDR3 nucleotides are TGTGCCAGCTCACTATCTGGTCTAGCCAAAAACATTCAGTACTTC.